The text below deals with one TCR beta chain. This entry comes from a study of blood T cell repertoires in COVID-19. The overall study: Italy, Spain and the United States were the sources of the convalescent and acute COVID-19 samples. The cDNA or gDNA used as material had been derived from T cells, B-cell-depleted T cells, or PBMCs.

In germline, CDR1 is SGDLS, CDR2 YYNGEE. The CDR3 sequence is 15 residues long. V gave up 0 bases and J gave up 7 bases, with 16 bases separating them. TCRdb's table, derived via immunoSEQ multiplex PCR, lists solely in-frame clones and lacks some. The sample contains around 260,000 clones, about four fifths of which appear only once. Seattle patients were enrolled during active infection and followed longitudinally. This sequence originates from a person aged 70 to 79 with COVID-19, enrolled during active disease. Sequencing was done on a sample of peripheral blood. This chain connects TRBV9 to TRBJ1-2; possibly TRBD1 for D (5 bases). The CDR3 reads CASSVGVGGGGGYTF. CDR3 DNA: TGTGCCAGCAGCGTAGGTGTAGGCGGGGGTGGTGGCTACACCTTC.